Shown below are 22 T cell receptor beta chains from a single sample sequenced in a study of cytomegalovirus exposure and HLA in healthy donors (dated by TCRdb to 2017 to 2019). Receptors were amplified or captured by the immunoSEQ multiplex PCR assay. The multiplex PCR relied on a mix of 60 forward primers for TCR Vbeta segments and 13 reverse primers for TCR Jbeta segments. What TCRdb holds here is the immuneACCESS table cut down to in-frame rearrangements. Part of the clones is not present; checked against another copy, under half of the missing clones reflect an unresolved V gene, and the others are unexplained. The table for this sample lists tens of thousands of clones. Of the sample, 15% is held by the ten largest clones. The sequenced sample consisted of PBMCs. The receptors here all came from a man aged 50-59 years in good health and CMV-seropositive.

This chain uses TRBV30 with TRBJ2-2; TRBD2 agrees at 9 bases. The CDR3 runs 16 residues. CDR1 and CDR2 from the germline V gene are GTSNPN and SVGIG (reference sequence). V lost 3 bases and J lost 4; bases outside the gene matches: 9. CDR3 residues: CAWSGPAGGLTGELFF. For the CDR3, the DNA is TGTGCCTGGAGCGGACCGGCGGGAGGGCTCACCGGGGAGCTGTTTTTT.

The rearrangement links TRBV9 to TRBJ1-1; 7 positions match TRBD1. V dropped 4 bases and J dropped 4; count of bases not matched to a gene: 25. The CDR3 loop spans 20 amino acids. Germline lookup yields CDR1 SGDLS and CDR2 YYNGEE. The CDR3 DNA reads as TGTGCCAGCAGCCCTTACCTTGACAGGGTCCGCTTTCGGGACTCCACTGAAGCTTTCTTT. Amino acids: CASSPYLDRVRFRDSTEAFF.

The chain joins TRBV9 to TRBJ2-3; 9 positions agree with TRBD2. With V trimmed by 4 bases and J by 0 bases, 9 bases remained unmatched. This CDR3 region has 17 residues. Per germline, CDR1 SGDLS and CDR2 YYNGEE. The CDR3 protein is CASSLSAGGDSTDTQYF. In DNA, the CDR3 is TGTGCCAGCAGCCTTTCGGCGGGAGGGGATAGCACAGATACGCAGTATTTT.

The chain has TRBV30 and TRBJ1-1, with D tentatively TRBD1 (5 bases). The germline gives CDR1 GTSNPN, CDR2 SVGIG (reference sequence). The CDR3 has 14 amino acids. The V end lost 3 bases, the J end lost 3 bases, and 14 bases lay between the germline ends. The CDR3 region has the DNA TGTGCCTGGAGCCTAAAGGGGTCGGACACTGAAGCTTTCTTT. Its translation is CAWSLKGSDTEAFF.

The rearrangement joins TRBV28 to TRBJ1-1, with unresolved D. The CDR3 is 13 amino acids. With 6 bases removed from V and 0 bases from J, the gap between germline ends came to 8 bases. CDR1 is MDHEN and CDR2 is SYDVKM in the germline V gene. CDR3: CASRAAMNTEAFF. In nucleotides, the CDR3 is TGTGCCAGCAGGGCGGCTATGAACACTGAAGCTTTCTTT.

This sequence joins TRBV18 and TRBJ1-1; D not resolved. Germline CDR1 KGHSH, CDR2 LQKENI. V was cut by 3 bases and J by 1 base, with 9 bases left in between. The CDR3 sequence is 14 residues long. The DNA of the CDR3 is TGTGCCAGCTCACCGGGCAGCTCGAACACTGAAGCTTTCTTT. This sequence encodes CASSPGSSNTEAFF.

In the case of this clone: The identical CDR3 is also encoded by other nucleotide sequences in the sample. The chain has TRBV7-2 and TRBJ2-5; TRBD2 aligns across 9 bases. With 5 bases clipped from V and 5 bases from J, the junction kept 9 bases outside the gene matches. Germline CDR1 reads SGHTA; CDR2 reads FQGNSA. The CDR3 runs to 15 residues. DNA for the CDR3: TGTGCCAGCAGCCCACTCGTAGCGGGAGATGAGACCCAGTACTTC. Its protein product is CASSPLVAGDETQYF.

This rearrangement joins TRBV27 to TRBJ1-5; tentative D call: TRBD1 (6 bases). V lost 6 bases and J lost 7, with 19 bases in between. This CDR3 is built from 15 residues. Germline lookup yields CDR1 MNHEY and CDR2 SMNVEV (reference sequence). DNA for the CDR3: TGTGCCAGCAGCTCGGACAGTTTCTCTGAGCAGCCCCAGCATTTT. It translates to CASSSDSFSEQPQHF.

V is TRBV30 and J is TRBJ1-1; TRBD1 agrees at 8 bases. Germline assignment: CDR1 GTSNPN and CDR2 SVGIG (reference sequence). CDR3 length: 17 amino acids. J gave up 3 bases and V 5 bases, and 17 bases lay outside the gene matches. The CDR3 reads CAWHPQPHRGGYTEAFF. As DNA, the CDR3 is TGTGCCTGGCACCCCCAGCCCCACAGGGGGGGATACACTGAAGCTTTCTTT.

This chain connects TRBV30 to TRBJ1-2; unclear D gene. V shed 2 bases and J shed 5 bases, with 12 bases lying between them. The CDR3 is 13 amino acids. Germline loops: CDR1 GTSNPN, CDR2 SVGIG (reference sequence). The CDR3 here is CAWSSETVYGYTF. Here the CDR3 DNA reads TGTGCCTGGAGTTCCGAGACTGTTTATGGCTACACCTTC.

This sequence joins TRBV2 and TRBJ2-5; 8 bases fit TRBD2. The CDR3 totals 15 residues. Trimming cost V 3 bases and J 5 bases; bases outside gene matches: 8. In germline, CDR1 is SNHLY, CDR2 FYNNEI. As DNA, the CDR3 is TGTGCCAGCAGTGAGACTAGCGCCTCCGGGGAGACCCAGTACTTC. Translation: CASSETSASGETQYF.

The chain recombines TRBV9 with TRBJ2-1; D might be TRBD2 (6 bases). The ends were cut back, 0 bases at V and 15 bases at J, with 13 bases in the middle. The CDR3 is 12 residues long. Germline CDR1 is SGDLS and CDR2 is YYNGEE. This CDR3 is CASSVVGEVLFF. CDR3 bases: TGTGCCAGCAGCGTAGTGGGGGAGGTTCTGTTCTTC.

V usage is TRBV18 and J usage is TRBJ2-6; D not resolved. CDR1 is KGHSH and CDR2 is LQKENI in the germline V gene. This CDR3 has 16 residues. The V end lost 2 bases, the J end lost 1 base, and 9 bases lay between the germline ends. The CDR3 DNA reads as TGTGCCAGCTCACCATCTACGGGTTCTGGGGCCAACGTCCTGACTTTC. It is translated as CASSPSTGSGANVLTF.

This chain joins TRBV9 and TRBJ2-5, with D maybe TRBD2 (6 bases). Trimming stripped 3 bases from V and 1 base from J, with 10 bases between. Germline CDR1 SGDLS, CDR2 YYNGEE. The CDR3 is made up of 14 amino acids. The CDR3 here is CASSARDFQETQYF. CDR3 nucleotide sequence: TGTGCCAGCAGCGCCCGGGACTTCCAAGAGACCCAGTACTTC.

The V call is TRBV5-8, the J call TRBJ1-2; possible D gene TRBD1, 6 bases. V was shortened by 4 bases and J by 3 bases, with 28 bases between the two germline ends. The CDR3 runs to 19 residues. Per the germline V gene, CDR1 is SGHTS and CDR2 is YDEGEE. The CDR3 coding sequence is TGTGCCAGCAGCATGCCCGGGACAATTCATCGGGGGGGTCACTATGGCTACACCTTC. This gives the protein CASSMPGTIHRGGHYGYTF.

The rearrangement uses TRBV10-3 and TRBJ1-1; a weak D match, TRBD1 (5 bases). Per the germline V gene, CDR1 is ENHRY and CDR2 is SYGVKD. The CDR3 is made up of 12 amino acids. V lost 10 bases to trimming and J lost 5 bases, with 14 bases between them. CDR3 in DNA: TGTGCCACCACGACAGTGGGGACTGAAGCTTTCTTT. Its translation: CATTTVGTEAFF.

V and J are TRBV4-3 and TRBJ2-7, with D tentatively TRBD1 (5 bases). The CDR3 has 16 amino acids. Germline loops: CDR1 LGHNA, CDR2 YSLEER. Between the trimmed V and J ends, which lost 7 bases and 3 bases, there was a span of 22 bases. The CDR3, as DNA: TGCGCCAGCAAAAAAATTCTGGACAATCCCTACTACGAGCAGTACTTC. Its protein is CASKKILDNPYYEQYF.

The V and J genes are TRBV7-9 and TRBJ1-2; D gene unclear. The length of the CDR3 is 14 residues. The V end was cut by 5 bases, the J end by 0 bases, with 10 bases between. Germline V lookup: CDR1 SEHNR, CDR2 FQNEAQ (reference sequence). The CDR3: CASSLGIPNYGYTF. In DNA, the CDR3 is TGTGCCAGCAGCCTCGGGATCCCTAACTATGGCTACACCTTC.

This chain links TRBV10-3 with TRBJ1-1, with a weak D call TRBD1 (6 bases). V lost 0 bases to trimming and J lost 5 bases, with 16 bases between them. The germline V gene encodes CDR1 ENHRY and CDR2 SYGVKD. CDR3 length: 16 residues. CDR3 bases: TGTGCCATCAGTGAGTCCCCGAAGACAGGACTGACTGAAGCTTTCTTT. Protein: CAISESPKTGLTEAFF.

This chain links TRBV5-8 with TRBJ1-2; no definite D call. CDR1 is SGHTS, CDR2 YDEGEE, per germline. Trimming took 1 base from V and 4 from J, leaving 11 bases between them. The CDR3 runs 14 residues. CDR3 in amino acids: CASSLFRGSYGYTF. CDR3 in DNA: TGTGCCAGCAGCTTGTTCAGAGGATCCTATGGCTACACCTTC.

The chain couples TRBV5-5 to TRBJ2-7, with 7 bases matching TRBD1. The length of the CDR3 is 15 residues. Per the germline V gene, CDR1 is SGHKS and CDR2 is YYEKEE (reference sequence). V was pared by 4 bases and J by 3 bases, with 10 bases of the junction left unmatched. CDR3 DNA sequence: TGTGCCAGCAGCGCACAGACCGGACAGGTCTACGAGCAGTACTTC. It codes for CASSAQTGQVYEQYF. Using reference TRBV5-5 and TRBJ2-7 for the parts outside the CDR3, the full variable domain is DAGVTQSPTHLIKTRGQQVTLRCSPISGHKSVSWYQQVLGQGPQFIFQYYEKEERGRGNFPDRFSARQFPNYSSELNVNALLLGDSALYLCASSAQTGQVYEQYFGPGTRLTVT.

CDR3 sequence: CSVDPGGADRQFF. CDR3 nucleotide sequence: TGCAGCGTTGACCCGGGGGGGGCTGATAGACAGTTCTTC. The rearrangement links TRBV29-1 to TRBJ2-1, with 8 bases fitting TRBD2. CDR3 length equals 13 residues. From germline, CDR1 is SQVTM and CDR2 ANQGSEA. J lost 13 bases, V lost 3 bases, and 11 bases had no gene match.